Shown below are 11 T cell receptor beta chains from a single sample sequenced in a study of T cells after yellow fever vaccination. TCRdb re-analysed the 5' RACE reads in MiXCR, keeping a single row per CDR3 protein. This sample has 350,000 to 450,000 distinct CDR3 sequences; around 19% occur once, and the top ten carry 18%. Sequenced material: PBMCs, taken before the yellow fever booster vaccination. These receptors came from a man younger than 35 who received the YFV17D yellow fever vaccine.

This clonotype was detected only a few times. The CDR3 reads CAISEGPLSGNTIYF. The CDR3, as DNA: TGTGCCATCAGTGAAGGGCCTCTCTCTGGAAACACCATATATTTT. V is TRBV10-3 and J is TRBJ1-3; D unclear. The V gene lost 3 bases and the J gene lost 0 bases, with 9 bases spanning the gap. Germline V gene lookup returns CDR1 ENHRY and CDR2 SYGVKD. This CDR3 contains 15 residues.

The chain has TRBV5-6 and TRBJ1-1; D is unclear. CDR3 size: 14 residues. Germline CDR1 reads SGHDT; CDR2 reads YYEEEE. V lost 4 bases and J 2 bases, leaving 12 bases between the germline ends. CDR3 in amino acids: CASSLGPQNTEAFF. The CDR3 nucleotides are TGTGCCAGCAGCCTCGGACCCCAAAACACTGAAGCTTTCTTT.

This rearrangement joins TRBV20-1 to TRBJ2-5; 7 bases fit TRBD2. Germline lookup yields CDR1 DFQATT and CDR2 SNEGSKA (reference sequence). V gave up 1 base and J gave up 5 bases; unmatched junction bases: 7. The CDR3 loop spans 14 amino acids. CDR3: CSARGGTTLETQYF. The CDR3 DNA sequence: TGCAGTGCTAGAGGGGGGACTACCCTTGAGACCCAGTACTTC.

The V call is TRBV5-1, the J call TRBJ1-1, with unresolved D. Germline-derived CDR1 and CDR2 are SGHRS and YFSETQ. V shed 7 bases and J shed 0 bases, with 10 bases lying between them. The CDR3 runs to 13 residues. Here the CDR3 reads CASWGGLNTEAFF. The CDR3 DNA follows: TGCGCCAGCTGGGGAGGTCTGAACACTGAAGCTTTCTTT.

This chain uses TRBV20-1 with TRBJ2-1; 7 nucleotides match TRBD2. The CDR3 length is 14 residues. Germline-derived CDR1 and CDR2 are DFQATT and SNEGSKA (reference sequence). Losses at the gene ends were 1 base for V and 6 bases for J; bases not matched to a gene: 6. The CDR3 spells CSARVGLEGNEQFF. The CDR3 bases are TGCAGTGCTAGAGTAGGACTAGAGGGCAATGAGCAGTTCTTC.

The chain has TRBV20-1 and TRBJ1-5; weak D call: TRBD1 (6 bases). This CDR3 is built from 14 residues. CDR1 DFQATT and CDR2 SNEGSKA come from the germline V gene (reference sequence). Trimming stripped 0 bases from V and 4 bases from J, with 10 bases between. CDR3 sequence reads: CSAREGGSNQPQHF. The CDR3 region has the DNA TGCAGTGCTAGAGAGGGGGGCTCAAATCAGCCCCAGCATTTT.

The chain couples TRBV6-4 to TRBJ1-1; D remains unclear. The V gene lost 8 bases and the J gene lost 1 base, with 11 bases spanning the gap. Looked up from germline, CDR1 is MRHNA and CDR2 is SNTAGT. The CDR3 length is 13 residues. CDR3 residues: CASAAHWNTEAFF. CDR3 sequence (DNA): TGTGCCAGCGCTGCCCACTGGAACACTGAAGCTTTCTTT.

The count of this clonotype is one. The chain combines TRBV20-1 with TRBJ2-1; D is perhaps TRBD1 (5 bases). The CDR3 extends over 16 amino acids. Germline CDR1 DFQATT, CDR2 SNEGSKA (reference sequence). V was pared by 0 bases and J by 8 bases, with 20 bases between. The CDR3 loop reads CSARELMRTPSHEQFF. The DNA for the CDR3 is TGCAGTGCTAGAGAATTGATGAGGACACCATCCCATGAGCAGTTCTTC.

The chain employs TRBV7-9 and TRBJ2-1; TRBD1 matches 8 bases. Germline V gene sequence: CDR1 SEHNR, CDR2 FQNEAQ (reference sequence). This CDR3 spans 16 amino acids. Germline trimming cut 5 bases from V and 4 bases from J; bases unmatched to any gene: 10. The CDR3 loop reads CASSTNRDRFYNEQFF. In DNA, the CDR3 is TGTGCCAGCAGCACAAACCGGGACAGGTTTTACAATGAGCAGTTCTTC.

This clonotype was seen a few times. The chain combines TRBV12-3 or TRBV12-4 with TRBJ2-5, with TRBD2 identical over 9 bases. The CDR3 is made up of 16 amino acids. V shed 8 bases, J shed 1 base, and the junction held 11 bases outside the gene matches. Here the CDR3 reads CASLSGGRPLQETQYF. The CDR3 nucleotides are TGTGCCAGCCTCAGCGGGGGGCGTCCCCTCCAAGAGACCCAGTACTTC.

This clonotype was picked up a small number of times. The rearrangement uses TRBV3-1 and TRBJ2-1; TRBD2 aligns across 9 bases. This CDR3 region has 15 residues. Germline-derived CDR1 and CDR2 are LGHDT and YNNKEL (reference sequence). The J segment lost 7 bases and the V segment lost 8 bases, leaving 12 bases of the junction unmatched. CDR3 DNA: TGTGCCAGCGAATGGGGTAGCGGGGGAGGAAATGAGCAGTTCTTC. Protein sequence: CASEWGSGGGNEQFF.